These 2 T cell receptor beta chains were sequenced from one sample in a study of T cells in Graves' hyperthyroidism and ophthalmopathy (dated by TCRdb to the late 2010s). The method behind the library was multiplex PCR. For sequencing, an Illumina HiSeq 2000 was employed. The TCR beta CDR3 regions were amplified from RNA transcripts. For the first round of RT-PCR on the TCR CDR3, the HTBI primer set was used together with the Qiagen OneStep RT-PCR kit. The raw public reads went through TCRdb reprocessing: fastp at Q25, MiXCR clone calling, in-frame beta chains kept. All rows with the same CDR3 protein become a single entry with the most common DNA and genes. Across this sample there are under 700,000 distinct CDR3 sequences, with 16% seen only once. Together, the top ten hold approximately 18% of the sample. The sample comprised blood. The receptor set was obtained from a woman under 30 with Graves' hyperthyroidism.

This clonotype was detected many times. The chain employs TRBV7-2 and TRBJ2-1; D call uncertain. The CDR3 covers 13 residues. Trimming stripped 5 bases from V and 7 bases from J, with 12 bases between. The germline V gene encodes CDR1 SGHTA and CDR2 FQGNSA. The CDR3 sequence: CASSPLTTNEQFF. In DNA, the CDR3 is TGTGCCAGCAGCCCACTAACAACAAATGAGCAGTTCTTC.

This clonotype was seen at least ten times. The gene calls are TRBV20-1 and TRBJ2-7, with 10 bases matching TRBD1. The CDR3 loop spans 14 amino acids. Germline V lookup: CDR1 DFQATT, CDR2 SNEGSKA (reference sequence). Unmatched junction bases numbered 5, after V lost 0 bases and J lost 6 bases. Written as DNA, the CDR3 is TGCAGTGCTAGAGATAGAGGACAGGGGGTCGAGCAGTACTTC. Encoded protein: CSARDRGQGVEQYF.